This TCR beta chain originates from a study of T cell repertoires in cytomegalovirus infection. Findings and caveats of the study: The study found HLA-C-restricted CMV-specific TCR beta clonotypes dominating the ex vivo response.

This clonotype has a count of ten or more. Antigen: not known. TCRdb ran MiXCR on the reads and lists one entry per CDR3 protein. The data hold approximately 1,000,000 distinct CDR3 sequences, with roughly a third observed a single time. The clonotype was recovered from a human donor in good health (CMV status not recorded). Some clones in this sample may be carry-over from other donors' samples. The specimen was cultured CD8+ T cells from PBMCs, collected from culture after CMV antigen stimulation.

The CDR3 DNA is TGTGCCAGCAGCTTAGCTGGGTCGGGCGGGGAGCTGTTTTTT. Amino acid sequence: CASSLAGSGGELFF. This chain uses TRBV7-6 with TRBJ2-2; D is undetermined. Per germline, CDR1 SGHVS and CDR2 FNYEAQ. Trimming cost V 0 bases and J 7 bases, with 9 bases left between them. The CDR3 contains 14 residues.